This T cell receptor (beta chain) is from a study of cytomegalovirus exposure and HLA in healthy donors. Study context: Tens of millions of unique TCR sequences came from HLA-typed donors in an early release.

Germline V gene sequence: CDR1 MGHDK, CDR2 SYGVNS. There are 15 residues in the CDR3. The V gene lost 8 bases and the J gene lost 5 bases, with 21 bases spanning the gap. Researchers ran the PCR with 60 Vbeta and 13 Jbeta primers. Only in-frame clones appear in the TCRdb table, and some are missing; sequencing was by immunoSEQ multiplex PCR. The table shows tens of thousands of clones, with roughly 81% occurring only once. Source material: PBMCs. The gene calls are TRBV25-1 and TRBJ1-1, with D uncertain. The source of this sequence is a middle-aged woman in good health and CMV-seropositive. The DNA of the CDR3 is TGTGCCAGCTCCAACCTAGGAGCGTTTGGGACTGAAGCTTTCTTT. As protein: CASSNLGAFGTEAFF.